This T cell receptor beta chain was documented in a study of cytomegalovirus exposure and HLA in healthy donors. Study findings and constraints: A later analysis showed that HLA-associated TCR beta chains had undergone more clonal expansion than equally common others.

PCR was performed using 60 Vbeta and 13 Jbeta primers. In the source study's methods: A later analysis counted some 87 million unique TCR beta chains, some 11 million shared. Assay used: immunoSEQ multiplex PCR; TCRdb lists only in-frame clones, some missing. Clone size and the V and J calls come from that table; the DNA yielded D and trimming. The sample contains 150,000 to 200,000 clones, around three quarters of which appear only once. With 0 bases removed from V and 0 bases from J, the gap between germline ends came to 9 bases. The CDR3 extends over 17 amino acids. Germline CDR1 MGHRA, CDR2 YSYEKL. About this clone itself: Its antigen is not identified.

The chain couples TRBV4-1 to TRBJ1-6; D is unclear. The sequenced material came from PBMCs. The receptor was derived from a man in his forties in good health and CMV-seropositive. The CDR3 bases are TGCGCCAGCAGCCAAGAAGACTCTAGCTCCTATAATTCACCCCTCCACTTT. Protein sequence: CASSQEDSSSYNSPLHF.